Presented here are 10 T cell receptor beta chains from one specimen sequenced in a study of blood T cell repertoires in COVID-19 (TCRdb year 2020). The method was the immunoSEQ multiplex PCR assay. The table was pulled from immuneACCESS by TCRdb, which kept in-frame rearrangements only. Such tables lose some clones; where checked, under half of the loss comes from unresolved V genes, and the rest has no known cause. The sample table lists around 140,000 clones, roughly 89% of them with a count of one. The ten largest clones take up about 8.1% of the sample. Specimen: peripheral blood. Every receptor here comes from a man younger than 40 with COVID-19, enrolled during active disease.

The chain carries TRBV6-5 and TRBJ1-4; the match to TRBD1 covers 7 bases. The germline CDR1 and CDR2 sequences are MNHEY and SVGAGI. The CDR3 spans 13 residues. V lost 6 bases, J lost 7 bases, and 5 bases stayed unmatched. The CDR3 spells CASSYGTVEKLFF. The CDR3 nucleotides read TGTGCCAGCAGCTATGGGACAGTTGAAAAACTGTTTTTT.

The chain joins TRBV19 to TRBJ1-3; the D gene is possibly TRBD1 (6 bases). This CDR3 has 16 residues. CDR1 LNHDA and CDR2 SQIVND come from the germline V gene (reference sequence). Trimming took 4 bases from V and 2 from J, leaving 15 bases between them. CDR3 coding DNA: TGTGCCAGTAGTAAGGGGGACATCCAGGCTGGAAACACCATATATTTT. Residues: CASSKGDIQAGNTIYF. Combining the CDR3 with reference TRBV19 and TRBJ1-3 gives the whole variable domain DGGITQSPKYLFRKEGQNVTLSCEQNLNHDAMYWYRQDPGQGLRLIYYSQIVNDFQKGDIAEGYSVSREKKESFPLTVTSAQKNPTAFYLCASSKGDIQAGNTIYFGEGSWLTVV.

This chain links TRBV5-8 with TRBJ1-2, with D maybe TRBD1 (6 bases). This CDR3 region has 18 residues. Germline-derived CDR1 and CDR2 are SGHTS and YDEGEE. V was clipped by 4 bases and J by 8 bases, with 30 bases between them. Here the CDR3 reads CASSGSRGIESLRGGYTF. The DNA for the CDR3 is TGTGCCAGCAGCGGATCGAGGGGGATCGAGTCTCTGAGAGGCGGCTACACCTTC.

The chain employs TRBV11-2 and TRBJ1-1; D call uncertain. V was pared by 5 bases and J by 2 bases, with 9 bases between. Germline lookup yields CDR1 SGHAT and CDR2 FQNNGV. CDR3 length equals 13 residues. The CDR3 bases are TGTGCCAGCAGCGCCGGGTCCAACACTGAAGCTTTCTTT. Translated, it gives CASSAGSNTEAFF.

CDR3 protein: CASSQEGTTNSPLHF. The CDR3 DNA follows: TGCGCCAGCAGCCAAGAGGGGACAACTAATTCACCCCTCCACTTT. The chain links TRBV4-1 to TRBJ1-6; a possible D gene is TRBD1 (6 bases). Trimming removed 0 bases at V and 6 bases at J, with 9 bases between. The V gene's germline CDR1 is MGHRA and CDR2 YSYEKL. CDR3 size: 15 residues.

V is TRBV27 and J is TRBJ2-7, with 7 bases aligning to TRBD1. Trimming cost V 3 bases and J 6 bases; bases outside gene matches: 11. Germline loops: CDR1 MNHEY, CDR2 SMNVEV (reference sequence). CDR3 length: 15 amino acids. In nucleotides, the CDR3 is TGTGCCAGCAGTTTGAGGGCAGGGGGTTCCCTCGAGCAGTACTTC. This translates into CASSLRAGGSLEQYF.

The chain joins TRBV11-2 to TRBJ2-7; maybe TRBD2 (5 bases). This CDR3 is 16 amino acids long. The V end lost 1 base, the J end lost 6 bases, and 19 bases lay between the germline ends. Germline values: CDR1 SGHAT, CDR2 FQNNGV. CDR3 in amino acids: CASSLVRVVYLGEQYF. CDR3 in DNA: TGTGCCAGCAGCTTAGTGCGGGTAGTTTATCTAGGCGAGCAGTACTTC. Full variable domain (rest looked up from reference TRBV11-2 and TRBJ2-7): EAGVAQSPRYKIIEKRQSVAFWCNPISGHATLYWYQQILGQGPKLLIQFQNNGVVDDSQLPKDRFSAERLKGVDSTLKIQPAKLEDSAVYLCASSLVRVVYLGEQYFGPGTRLTVT.

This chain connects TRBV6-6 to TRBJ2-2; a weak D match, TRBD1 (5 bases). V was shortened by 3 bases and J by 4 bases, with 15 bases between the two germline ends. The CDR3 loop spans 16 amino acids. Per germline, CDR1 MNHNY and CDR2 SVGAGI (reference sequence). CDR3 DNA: TGTGCCAGCAGTTATAGGGCAGGGTGGAGCACCGGGGAGCTGTTTTTT. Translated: CASSYRAGWSTGELFF.

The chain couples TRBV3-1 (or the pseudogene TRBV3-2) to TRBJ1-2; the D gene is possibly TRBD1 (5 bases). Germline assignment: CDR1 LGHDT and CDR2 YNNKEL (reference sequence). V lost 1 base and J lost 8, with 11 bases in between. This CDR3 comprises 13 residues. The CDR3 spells CASSQAGRGGYTF. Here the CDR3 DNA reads TGTGCCAGCAGCCAAGCCGGGCGGGGGGGCTACACCTTC.

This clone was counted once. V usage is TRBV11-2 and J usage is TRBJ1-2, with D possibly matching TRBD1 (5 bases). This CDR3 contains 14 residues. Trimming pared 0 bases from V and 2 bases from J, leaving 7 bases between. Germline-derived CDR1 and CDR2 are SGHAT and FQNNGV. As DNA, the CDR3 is TGTGCCAGCAGCTTAGACTCAGGGAACTATGGCTACACCTTC. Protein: CASSLDSGNYGYTF.